The clone carrying this TCR beta chain was detected only a few times. What it binds is unknown. PCR used 60 Vbeta primers and 13 Jbeta primers. Using immunoSEQ multiplex PCR, the repertoire was profiled, and TCRdb retains in-frame clones only, with some absent. The sample holds roughly 43,000 clones, about 60% seen once. The CDR3 is 13 residues long. V gave up 7 bases and J gave up 8 bases; unmatched junction bases: 10. The germline V gene encodes CDR1 MNHNY and CDR2 SVGAGI (reference sequence). No CMV serostatus was recorded for this donor. These data come from a study of cytomegalovirus exposure and HLA in healthy donors. General study results and limits: In a later analysis, an Asian-associated ancestry cluster reportedly showed fewer N-insertions than the roughly 700-donor mean.

The receptor's source is a human donor in good health. The chain combines TRBV6-6 with TRBJ1-1; 7 nucleotides align to TRBD1. The sequenced material came from PBMCs. The CDR3 nucleotides read TGTGCCAGCATTCCTCGACAGGGTCTCGAAGCTTTCTTT. It specifies CASIPRQGLEAFF.